This T cell receptor beta chain was captured by sequencing in a study of blood T cell repertoires in COVID-19. Only in-frame clones appear in the TCRdb table, and some are missing; sequencing was by immunoSEQ multiplex PCR. In the table there are about 270,000 clones, around 89% of which are singletons. CDR3 length equals 16 residues. Germline CDR1 MDHEN, CDR2 SYDVKM. With 7 bases removed from V and 4 bases from J, the gap between germline ends came to 20 bases. Across roughly 25 US areas, participants ranged in age from about 18 to 100 years. Participant-reported clinical history was the basis for cohort assignment. Donors of Cohort 3 who recovered were those that had two negative PCRs, clearance, or symptom resolution.

The rearrangement joins TRBV28 to TRBJ1-5; D is possibly TRBD1 (6 bases). The source of this sequence is a woman aged 50 to 60 who had recovered from COVID-19. The sample consisted of PBMCs or T cells enriched from blood (not recorded which). The CDR3 DNA reads as TGTGCCAGCACCTCCCGAAGAGGACAGAAAAATCAGCCCCAGCATTTT. It is translated as CASTSRRGQKNQPQHF.